Following are 9 T cell receptor beta chains from one sample sequenced in a study of monozygotic twins with inflammatory bowel disease. TCRdb derives one entry per CDR3 protein from the 5' RACE reads, leaving out DNA. The sample has 330,000 or so distinct CDR3 sequences. Material for sequencing was blood. These TCRs come from a human donor with ulcerative colitis or Crohn's disease, or a healthy co-twin of an affected twin (not recorded which).

The rearrangement links TRBV7-3 to TRBJ2-6. Germline CDR1 SGHTA, CDR2 FQGTGA. There are 15 residues in the CDR3. This CDR3 is CASSLSRSGANVLTF.

The chain couples TRBV12-3 or TRBV12-4 to TRBJ2-3; TCRdb gives TRBD2 as the D gene, but with no DNA this cannot be confirmed. This CDR3 contains 14 residues. CDR3 in amino acids: CASSFGGAEDTQYF.

CDR3 region: CSARGIGVAYNEQFF. The V gene is TRBV20-1, the J gene TRBJ2-1; the D call of TRBD1 rests on TCRdb alone, since no DNA is present to check it. CDR3 size: 15 residues. CDR1 is DFQATT and CDR2 is SNEGSKA in the germline V gene (reference sequence).

This chain uses TRBV14 with TRBJ2-1; as DNA is missing, the TRBD2 call by TCRdb cannot be tested. The germline V gene encodes CDR1 SGHDN and CDR2 FVKESK. This CDR3 has 17 residues. The CDR3 loop is CASSQDRGLAGGYEQFF.

The rearrangement uses TRBV12-3 or TRBV12-4 and TRBJ2-7; TCRdb designates TRBD1, a call that cannot be tested without DNA. The CDR3 runs to 14 residues. CDR3 in amino acids: CASRDQGVLYEQYF.

The chain uses TRBV5-1 and TRBJ2-7; TCRdb outputs TRBD1, but without DNA this stays unchecked. This CDR3 region has 12 residues. In germline, CDR1 is SGHRS, CDR2 YFSETQ. This CDR3 is CASSFLGDEQYF.

The chain carries TRBV4-1 and TRBJ1-2. This CDR3 is built from 15 residues. CDR1 MGHRA and CDR2 YSYEKL come from the germline V gene. This CDR3 reads CASSHMTWGDYGYTF.

The chain links TRBV20-1 to TRBJ1-2. From germline, CDR1 is DFQATT and CDR2 SNEGSKA (reference sequence). The CDR3 is 11 amino acids. The CDR3 loop reads CSASRGYGYTF.

The V gene is TRBV12-3 or TRBV12-4, the J gene TRBJ2-7; TCRdb outputs TRBD2, but without DNA this stays unchecked. This CDR3 comprises 15 residues. The CDR3: CASSLLAAADYEQYF.